The sequence of this T cell receptor (beta chain) was determined in a study of blood T cell repertoires in COVID-19. Whole-study context: Samples taken during acute and convalescent COVID-19 were collected in the United States, Italy and Spain. T cells, B-cell-depleted T cells, or PBMCs provided the cDNA or gDNA that served as material.

The authors' processing: It was from reference gene primer amplification that nucleated cell counts were estimated. Using immunoSEQ multiplex PCR, the repertoire was profiled, and TCRdb retains in-frame clones only, with some absent. D and trimming were read from the DNA, whereas the V and J calls and clone size are those reported in that table. The data contain 180,000 or so clones, roughly 81% of them singletons. In Seattle, patients joined the study during active infection and were tracked longitudinally. V shed 5 bases and J shed 6 bases, with 11 bases lying between them. Germline V lookup: CDR1 MNHEY, CDR2 SVGAGI. The CDR3 has 13 amino acids.

The chain uses TRBV6-5 and TRBJ2-1; tentative D call: TRBD1 (6 bases). The material sequenced was peripheral blood. This receptor was identified in a woman older than 75 with COVID-19, enrolled during active disease. The chain's CDR3 is CASSIQGGNEQFF. For the CDR3, the DNA is TGTGCCAGCAGTATACAGGGCGGCAATGAGCAGTTCTTC.